The T cell receptor (beta chain) under discussion was sequenced for a study of T-cell memory formation after mild COVID-19. MiXCR, run by TCRdb on the 5' RACE reads, gives a single entry per CDR3 protein. The repertoire holds about 130,000 distinct CDR3 sequences, with approximately 16% as singletons. The sequenced material came from PBMCs or a T cell subset sorted from them (not recorded which). The sequence was collected from an adult woman who had mild COVID-19 (a few samples of this study predate the infection). Cell type and time point are not known.

In nucleotides, the CDR3 is TGTGCCAGTAGTATCCCCCACCTCCCAGATACGCAGTATTTT. It yields the protein CASSIPHLPDTQYF. The V gene is TRBV19, the J gene TRBJ2-3; D call uncertain. Trimming stripped 3 bases from V and 4 bases from J, with 11 bases between. The CDR3 loop spans 14 amino acids. CDR1 is LNHDA and CDR2 is SQIVND in the germline V gene (reference sequence).